The 18 T cell receptor beta chains reported below all come from one sample, sequenced in a study of blood T cell repertoires in COVID-19 (dated by TCRdb to 2020 to 2021). The library was produced with the immunoSEQ multiplex PCR assay. The immuneACCESS repertoire file appears here via TCRdb, limited to in-frame rearrangements. These files lack a portion of the clones; in checked studies, under half of the deficit traces to unresolved V genes, and the cause of the others is not known. This sample has about 200,000 clones in its table, and about 83% of those were observed once. The ten most abundant clones make up about 2.5% of the sample. Sequenced sample: peripheral blood. The receptor set was obtained from a woman between 40 and 50 years old with active or convalescent COVID-19.

The chain has TRBV28 and TRBJ1-2; TRBD1 matches at 7 bases. Germline loops: CDR1 MDHEN, CDR2 SYDVKM. The CDR3 totals 15 residues. Trimming took 3 bases from V and 0 from J; bases not matched to a gene: 4. The CDR3 DNA reads TGTGCCAGCAGTTTGGGACAGAGAGCTAACTATGGCTACACCTTC. Protein sequence: CASSLGQRANYGYTF.

The rearrangement uses TRBV15 and TRBJ2-1; D gene ambiguous. Germline values: CDR1 LNHNV, CDR2 YYDKDF (reference sequence). V was trimmed by 2 bases and J by 8 bases, leaving 10 bases between them. The CDR3 contains 13 residues. The CDR3 loop is CATSRKTTDEQFF. Here the CDR3 DNA reads TGTGCCACCAGCAGAAAAACTACGGATGAGCAGTTCTTC.

This clone has only one observation. The rearrangement joins TRBV29-1 to TRBJ1-3, with 7 bases matching TRBD1. Germline loops: CDR1 SQVTM, CDR2 ANQGSEA. The CDR3 has 15 residues. V shed 6 bases, J shed 2 bases, and the junction held 10 bases outside the gene matches. The CDR3, as DNA: TGCAGCGTGAGCCGTACGACAGGGCCTGGAAACACCATATATTTT. This encodes CSVSRTTGPGNTIYF. The variable domain in full, completed from reference TRBV29-1 and TRBJ1-3, reads SAVISQKPSRDICQRGTSLTIQCQVDSQVTMMFWYRQQPGQSLTLIATANQGSEATYESGFVIDKFPISRPNLTFSTLTVSNMSPEDSSIYLCSVSRTTGPGNTIYFGEGSWLTVV.

The rearrangement uses TRBV12-1 and TRBJ1-4; the table's TRBD1 call for D was not verified on the DNA. TRBV12-1 is deemed a pseudogene. The CDR3 extends over 13 amino acids. In nucleotides, the CDR3 is TGTGCCAGCAGACGACAGGGTTCTGAAAAACTGTTTTTT. Translated: CASRRQGSEKLFF.

V is TRBV7-6 and J is TRBJ1-5; D is unresolved. There are 15 residues in the CDR3. The ends were cut back, 10 bases at V and 4 bases at J, with 20 bases in the middle. CDR1 is SGHVS and CDR2 is FNYEAQ in the germline V gene. CDR3 coding DNA: TGTGCCAACAGACCTATTCACCCGTTAAATCAGCCCCAGCATTTT. Protein: CANRPIHPLNQPQHF.

This chain connects TRBV28 to TRBJ1-2, with D perhaps matching TRBD1 (6 bases). The CDR3 contains 14 residues. V was shortened by 2 bases and J by 5 bases, with 12 bases between the two germline ends. Per germline, CDR1 MDHEN and CDR2 SYDVKM. CDR3 DNA: TGTGCCAGCAGTTTAAATCACAGGGTTTATGGCTACACCTTC. This translates into CASSLNHRVYGYTF.

The V call is TRBV4-3, the J call TRBJ1-2; the D gene is possibly TRBD1 (6 bases). Trimming left V 0 bases short and J 7 bases short, with 12 bases between. This CDR3 region has 14 residues. Germline CDR1 and CDR2: LGHNA and YSLEER. The CDR3 loop is CASSQDRGRLGYTF. The CDR3 bases are TGCGCCAGCAGCCAAGACAGGGGACGGCTTGGCTACACCTTC.

The gene calls are TRBV9 and TRBJ2-7; tentatively, D is TRBD2 (5 bases). Trimming cost V 3 bases and J 5 bases, with 6 bases left between them. This CDR3 has 11 amino acids. Germline-derived CDR1 and CDR2 are SGDLS and YYNGEE. The CDR3 loop is CASSEGDEQYF. The CDR3 DNA is TGTGCCAGCAGCGAGGGAGACGAGCAGTACTTC.

This clone was seen only once. The rearrangement links TRBV28 to TRBJ2-7, with D perhaps matching TRBD2 (5 bases). Per the germline V gene, CDR1 is MDHEN and CDR2 is SYDVKM. Between the trimmed V and J ends, which lost 9 bases and 0 bases, there was a span of 12 bases. CDR3 length: 13 residues. The CDR3 spells CASRVGSSYEQYF. CDR3 bases: TGTGCCAGTCGGGTGGGGAGCTCCTACGAGCAGTACTTC.

The V gene is TRBV27, the J gene TRBJ2-7; D gene unclear. Trimming shortened V by 6 bases and J by 0 bases, and 18 bases separated the two germline ends. CDR3 length equals 16 residues. The germline CDR1 and CDR2 sequences are MNHEY and SMNVEV (reference sequence). The CDR3 spells CASRTPSPIFSYEQYF. For the CDR3, the DNA is TGTGCCAGCAGAACACCCTCACCCATATTCTCCTACGAGCAGTACTTC.

The rearrangement joins TRBV7-2 to TRBJ2-1; 7 bases map to TRBD1. Germline values: CDR1 SGHTA, CDR2 FQGNSA. V dropped 1 base and J dropped 2; count of bases not matched to a gene: 8. This CDR3 has 17 residues. The CDR3 DNA follows: TGTGCCAGCAGCTTAGGATGGGCAGGGGGTCCCTACAATGAGCAGTTCTTC. Residues: CASSLGWAGGPYNEQFF.

This clone was seen only once. The chain is built from TRBV19 and TRBJ1-3; D unresolved. The germline V and J ends were trimmed by 3 bases and 1 base, with 10 bases remaining between them. The germline CDR1 and CDR2 sequences are LNHDA and SQIVND (reference sequence). This CDR3 region has 15 residues. The CDR3, as DNA: TGTGCCAGTAGTATGTTTGGGAGTTCTGGAAACACCATATATTTT. This sequence encodes CASSMFGSSGNTIYF.

This chain links TRBV7-3 with TRBJ2-5; TRBD1 matches at 9 bases. Germline CDR1 SGHTA, CDR2 FQGTGA. With 5 bases clipped from V and 4 bases from J, the junction kept 5 bases outside the gene matches. This CDR3 is 14 amino acids long. The CDR3 nucleotides are TGTGCCAGCAGCCGACCGGGACAGGGAGAGACCCAGTACTTC. It translates to CASSRPGQGETQYF.

The DNA for the CDR3 is TGTGCCAGCAGCTTAGCGCGCTCCTACAATGAGCAGTTCTTC. Translated, it gives CASSLARSYNEQFF. V gene TRBV7-8 combines with J gene TRBJ2-1; D is undetermined. The V gene's germline CDR1 is SGHVS and CDR2 FQNEAQ. The ends were cut back, 0 bases at V and 0 bases at J, with 3 bases in the middle. The CDR3 has 14 amino acids.

The chain joins TRBV6-6 to TRBJ1-2, with TRBD1 matching over 8 bases. The CDR3 has 16 amino acids. CDR1 is MNHNY, CDR2 SVGAGI, per germline (reference sequence). V lost 6 bases to trimming and J lost 5 bases; unmatched junction nucleotides: 14. The CDR3 DNA sequence: TGTGCCAGCAGGTACAGGGGGGGATCCGAAAATTATGGCTACACCTTC. Residues: CASRYRGGSENYGYTF.

V gene TRBV9 combines with J gene TRBJ2-3; 9 nucleotides line up with TRBD1. Germline CDR1 SGDLS, CDR2 YYNGEE. The trim removed 4 bases at V and 5 bases at J, leaving 11 bases unmatched. CDR3 length equals 16 residues. The CDR3 protein is CASSSRGTGGLDTQYF. DNA of the CDR3: TGTGCCAGCAGCTCAAGAGGCACAGGGGGCTTAGATACGCAGTATTTT.

This clone has just a few counts. The chain is built from TRBV24-1 and TRBJ1-2, with 8 bases identical to TRBD1. The V segment lost 4 bases and the J segment 2 bases; nucleotides outside the gene matches: 2. This CDR3 spans 14 amino acids. The germline CDR1 and CDR2 sequences are KGHDR and SFDVKD. The CDR3, as DNA: TGTGCCACCAGTGAAGGACAGGGAAACTATGGCTACACCTTC. The encoded protein is CATSEGQGNYGYTF.

The chain combines TRBV25-1 with TRBJ1-5; D may be TRBD1 (5 bases). There are 14 residues in the CDR3. The ends were cut back, 7 bases at V and 3 bases at J, with 13 bases in the middle. From germline, CDR1 is MGHDK and CDR2 SYGVNS. The CDR3 DNA reads TGTGCCAGCACCACGGCAGGGAACAATCAGCCCCAGCATTTT. It is translated as CASTTAGNNQPQHF.